The clone carrying this TCR beta chain was found many times. This record belongs to a study of T cells in Graves' hyperthyroidism and ophthalmopathy. RNA transcripts were the template for amplifying TCR beta CDR3 regions. Using the HTBI primer set, a first-round RT-PCR was run on the TCR CDR3. TCRdb re-called the multiplex PCR reads through MiXCR, storing one row per CDR3 protein. Here the sample spans 300,000 to 500,000 distinct CDR3 sequences, 15% being singletons. The clonotype was recovered from a woman in her twenties or thirties with Graves' hyperthyroidism. The sample consisted of blood.

The CDR3 loop reads CASSVGPGGTEAFF. CDR3 nucleotide sequence: TGTGCCAGCAGCGTAGGACCAGGGGGAACTGAAGCTTTCTTT. The genes are TRBV9 and TRBJ1-1; 7 bases line up with TRBD1. Trimming cost V 0 bases and J 5 bases; bases outside gene matches: 4. The CDR3 runs 14 residues. The germline V gene has CDR1 SGDLS and CDR2 YYNGEE.